This is a list of T cell receptor beta chains from one sample in a study of monozygotic twins with cystic fibrosis. The table came from immunoSEQ multiplex PCR; TCRdb's copy has only in-frame clones and leaves some out. The data contain 20,000 to 30,000 clones, over 75% of them seen just once; the ten biggest clones take up approximately 0.5%. The specimen sequenced was blood. The receptors shown here come from a girl aged 2-9 years with cystic fibrosis. CDR3s include the opening cysteine and the closing phenylalanine or tryptophan. Each record gives: D gene, J gene, clone size, V gene, CDR3 protein, CDR3 DNA. The D gene is left open where the match is weak. Part of the rows lack a size; the others show once, few, many or a class for expanded clones.

TRBD1 TRBJ1-1 - TRBV4-1 CASSHLQGVPNTEAFF TGCGCCAGCAGCCATCTACAGGGGGTCCCGAACACTGAAGCTTTCTTT
- TRBJ1-1 - TRBV6-8 CASSSQGNTEAFF TGTGCCAGCAGCTCACAGGGGAACACTGAAGCTTTCTTT
- TRBJ2-7 - TRBV27 CASSFSAGTKSYEQYF TGTGCCAGCAGTTTCTCTGCCGGGACAAAATCCTACGAGCAGTACTTC
TRBD1 TRBJ1-1 - TRBV18 CASSPTDRETEAFF TGTGCCAGCTCACCGACGGACAGGGAAACTGAAGCTTTCTTT
- TRBJ2-3 - TRBV30 CAWSVPPGQGTDTQYF TGTGCCTGGAGTGTGCCCCCGGGACAAGGCACAGATACGCAGTATTTT
- TRBJ2-1 - TRBV6-4 CASSEDFSYNEQFF TGTGCCAGCAGTGAGGACTTCTCCTACAATGAGCAGTTCTTC
- TRBJ2-7 - TRBV11-3 CASSRRRGNEQYF TGTGCCAGCAGCCGAAGGAGGGGAAACGAGCAGTACTTC
TRBD2 TRBJ2-3 - TRBV5-1 CASSLERGVLSTDTQYF TGCGCCAGCAGCTTGGAGCGGGGGGTACTAAGCACAGATACGCAGTATTTT
- TRBJ2-1 - TRBV9 CASSPGPYNEQFF TGTGCCAGCAGCCCGGGACCTTACAATGAGCAGTTCTTC
TRBD2 TRBJ2-7 - TRBV5-1 CASSLARLAGKYEQYF TGCGCCAGCAGCTTGGCCAGGCTAGCGGGGAAGTACGAGCAGTACTTC
- TRBJ1-5 - TRBV30 CAWSREGLSNQPQHF TGTGCCTGGAGCCGGGAGGGCTTGAGCAATCAGCCCCAGCATTTT
- TRBJ1-2 - TRBV29-1 CSVTKRNINYGYTF TGCAGCGTTACTAAGCGAAACATTAACTATGGCTACACCTTC
- TRBJ2-3 - TRBV6-5 CASSYSRGDTDTQYF TGTGCCAGCAGTTACTCGAGGGGGGACACAGATACGCAGTATTTT
TRBD1 TRBJ1-1 - TRBV2 CASPRDRVRNTEAFF TGTGCCAGTCCCCGGGACAGGGTGAGAAACACTGAAGCTTTCTTT
TRBD1 TRBJ2-5 - TRBV18 CASSPNRGTQTQYF TGTGCCAGCTCACCAAACAGGGGGACTCAGACCCAGTACTTC
TRBD2 TRBJ2-5 - TRBV13 CASSLGLAGSRETQYF TGTGCCAGCAGCTTAGGTCTAGCGGGGAGCCGAGAGACCCAGTACTTC
- TRBJ1-1 once TRBV5-6 CASTPDSGRPEAFF TGTGCCAGCACCCCTGACAGCGGAAGACCTGAAGCTTTCTTT
- TRBJ1-3 - TRBV6-5 CASSYTGRVAGNTIYF TGTGCCAGCAGTTATACAGGGAGGGTGGCTGGAAACACCATATATTTT
- TRBJ2-2 - TRBV6-5 CASSSGMIGRGGELFF TGTGCCAGCAGTTCTGGGATGATTGGACGGGGCGGGGAGCTGTTTTTT
- TRBJ1-4 once TRBV14 CASSPGWATTNEKLFF TGTGCCAGCAGCCCTGGATGGGCCACAACTAATGAAAAACTGTTTTTT
- TRBJ2-7 - TRBV2 CASSETVSYEQYF TGTGCCAGCAGTGAAACAGTCTCCTACGAGCAGTACTTC
TRBD1 TRBJ1-1 - TRBV19 CASSPSTGRLEAFF TGTGCCAGTAGTCCCTCGACAGGGCGACTTGAAGCTTTCTTT
- TRBJ1-2 few TRBV6-5 CASSLQGAQGYTF TGTGCCAGCAGCCTCCAGGGTGCTCAAGGCTACACCTTC
TRBD2 TRBJ2-7 once TRBV9 CASSVEAGGLAYEQYF TGTGCCAGCAGCGTAGAGGCGGGGGGGCTCGCCTACGAGCAGTACTTC
- TRBJ2-5 - TRBV5-1 CASSLGAEQETQYF TGCGCCAGCAGCTTGGGAGCGGAACAAGAGACCCAGTACTTC
- TRBJ1-1 - TRBV18 CASSPPVGSTEAFF TGTGCCAGCTCACCACCCGTGGGAAGTACTGAAGCTTTCTTT
- TRBJ2-5 - TRBV7-2 CASSSRQVQGTQYF TGTGCCAGCAGCTCAAGACAGGTCCAAGGGACCCAGTACTTC
- TRBJ1-2 - TRBV4-3 CASSQAEGYGYTF TGCGCCAGCAGCCAAGCAGAAGGATATGGCTACACCTTC
- TRBJ1-3 - TRBV4-3 CASTLKKDRGSGNTIYF TGCGCCAGCACTTTAAAAAAAGATCGGGGGTCTGGAAACACCATATATTTT
- TRBJ2-1 once TRBV29-1 CSVAQLDNEQFF TGCAGCGTTGCCCAACTAGACAATGAGCAGTTCTTC
TRBD1 TRBJ1-5 - TRBV6-6 CASRGQGTEPQHF TGTGCCAGCAGGGGACAGGGTACGGAGCCCCAGCATTTT
- TRBJ2-5 - TRBV6-1 CASRYRGGETQYF TGTGCCAGCAGATACAGGGGAGGAGAGACCCAGTACTTC
TRBD2 TRBJ2-5 - TRBV23-1 CASSKLAGGPYQETQYF TGCGCCAGCAGCAAACTAGCGGGGGGCCCCTACCAAGAGACCCAGTACTTC
- TRBJ2-7 - TRBV25-1 CASSDWSDGDEQYF TGTGCCAGCAGTGACTGGTCGGACGGTGACGAGCAGTACTTC
- TRBJ1-4 - TRBV18 CASSPLTATNEKLFF TGTGCCAGCTCACCACTTACAGCAACTAATGAAAAACTGTTTTTT
- TRBJ2-1 - TRBV15 CATSRGGLGEQFF TGTGCCACCAGCAGAGGCGGTTTGGGTGAGCAGTTCTTC
- TRBJ2-5 once TRBV7-2 CASSLRSGWGLRETQYF TGTGCCAGCAGCTTAAGGTCGGGATGGGGACTGCGAGAGACCCAGTACTTC
- TRBJ2-1 - TRBV30 CAWSVPVAGQWNEQFF TGTGCCTGGAGTGTACCGGTGGCAGGCCAGTGGAATGAGCAGTTCTTC